This T cell receptor (beta chain) emerged from a study of T cell clusters in autoimmune cytopenias. General observations from the study: TRB repertoire shifts in secondary cytopenia and chronic lymphocytic leukemia mostly reflected lymphoma, not autoimmunity. A dominant lymphoma-associated repertoire apparently masked the cluster-lack signature in secondary cytopenia versus chronic lymphocytic leukemia.

Each sample's input was 250 ng genomic DNA, 40,000 or so genome equivalents. One tube held mixed TRB-A and TRB-B primer pools for touch-down PCR. TCRdb reanalyzed the multiplex PCR reads, giving one entry per CDR3 protein sequence and no DNA. The sample has some 8,000 distinct CDR3 sequences. Germline-derived CDR1 and CDR2 are SGHTS and YDEGEE. The CDR3 spans 14 residues. Regarding this clonotype: Its antigen remains unknown.

Sequenced: peripheral blood. This chain joins TRBV5-8 and TRBJ2-3. This clonotype was sampled from a human donor with an autoimmune cytopenia or autoimmune hepatitis (not recorded which). CDR3 in amino acids: CASSLDRGTDTQYF.